This TCR beta chain was identified in a study of blood T cell repertoires in COVID-19 (dated by TCRdb to the early 2020s). General notes on the study: Samples from collaborators originated in the United States, Italy and Spain and spanned both the acute and convalescent phases of COVID-19. The prospective study material was composed of cDNA or gDNA derived from T cells, B-cell-depleted T cells, or PBMCs. The dataset comprised deeply sampled blood TCRbeta repertoires from subjects exposed to, actively infected with, or recovered from COVID-19. The repertoires were made available in a free public database intended to serve as a resource for research on the immune response to SARS-CoV-2. The samples were drawn from the first 160 participants of the ongoing ImmuneRACE study and from roughly 1,300 subjects provided by 6 global collaborators. A de-identified subject ID, COVID-19 status, age in years and sex were almost always included in the sample metadata. Where available, HLA class I and class II types were obtained from metadata supplied by the sample provider rather than from assay-based typing. What the study reported, not specific to this receptor: The quantity of clinical and demographic metadata differed by source and by participant and was supplied without curation.

TCRbeta CDR3 regions were amplified from genomic DNA by means of the immunoSEQ Assay, a bias-controlled multiplex PCR. Per the original workflow: The number of nucleated cells in each sample was estimated from the amplification of reference gene primers within the assay. To quantify the absolute abundance of each unique TCRbeta CDR3 rearrangement, sequence reads were collapsed and filtered. For each sample, productive Simpson clonality was calculated as the square root of Simpson's diversity index over productive rearrangements. This is the immuneACCESS table as TCRdb keeps it, with only in-frame sequences that have V and J called. A part of the clones is gone; compared with another copy, unresolved V genes explain less than half, and the rest is unexplained. D and trimming come from the DNA, and the V and J calls and clone size come from that table. Counted in this sample were 250,000 to 350,000 clones; 88% of them appeared once. The ten biggest clones cover 2.5% to 3% of the sample.

Comments on this clone: Which antigen it targets is not known. The sample holds no much larger clone one base away, and base qualities are not on file.

From the cysteine up to the phenylalanine, the CDR3 has a length of 13 residues. Left in the record is the CDR3 DNA by itself, 39 bases read in frame from the first base. The germline V gene sets CDR1 to SGHTS and CDR2 to YDEGEE. Deletion took 0 bases off V and 5 bases off J, with a span of 8 bases between the germline ends. In the prospective study, participants were about 18 to 95 years old, resided in 24 geographic areas of the United States, and were enrolled through a virtual design. Cohort assignment in the prospective study relied on participant-reported clinical history from a screening survey and a study questionnaire. Recovered participants in ImmuneRACE Cohort 3 were defined by two consecutive negative NP/OP PCR tests, clearance by a healthcare professional, or resolution of symptoms. In the prospective study, mobile phlebotomists collected whole blood, serum and a nasopharyngeal or oropharyngeal swab from each participant. Over a roughly two-month period, participants in the prospective study had the option of providing additional blood draws and questionnaires. Blood samples from the prospective study were shipped frozen or at room temperature prior to DNA extraction.

Recombination linked TRBV5-8 to TRBJ1-2; no D gene is confidently identified. The sample was PBMCs or T cells enriched from blood (not recorded which). The clonotype originates from a woman aged 50 to 60 who had recovered from COVID-19. CDR3 region: CASSLVRNYGYTF. The sequence in DNA is TGTGCCAGCAGCTTGGTCAGGAATTATGGCTACACCTTC.